This TCR beta chain was sequenced for a study of T cells in tumors after PD-1 blockade. Study-wide background: Patients had no prior checkpoint blockade, systemic immunosuppressants, or anti-cancer therapy within 4 weeks. During anti-PD-1 treatment, some patients continued daily vismodegib 150 mg. Blood samples averaged around 120,000 templates (range roughly 22,000-280,000) and fewer than 45,000 unique clonotypes. Study-level findings and limits: About 41% of tumor TCR clonotypes were also found in blood.

Turning to this clone: The antigen is undetermined. At one boundary the junction diverges from the germline segment, which might be a read error.

This CDR3 contains 15 residues. Germline V CDR1 and CDR2: SSHAT, FNYEAQ (reference sequence). Measured with immunoSEQ multiplex PCR; TCRdb has only the in-frame clones, and not every one. Of approximately 60,000 clones in the sample, over 65% are singletons; the top ten hold about 4.8%. This receptor was identified in a human donor with basal cell carcinoma. The chain employs TRBV7-7 and TRBJ2-3; TRBD2 agrees at 9 bases. Sequencing was performed on PBMCs, taken after anti-PD-1 treatment. The CDR3 DNA reads as TGTGCTAGCAGCCCCCAGTTAGCGGGAGAAGATACGCAGTATTTT. This translates into CASSPQLAGEDTQYF.